This is a list of T cell receptor beta chains from one sample in a study of T cells in Graves' hyperthyroidism and ophthalmopathy. TCRdb called the multiplex PCR reads again in MiXCR, with one record for every CDR3 protein. The table shows hundreds of thousands of distinct CDR3 sequences, with 15% to 19% occurring only once. The source material was blood. The origin of the receptors is a woman between 18 and 30 years old with Graves' hyperthyroidism. Both conserved end residues are part of each CDR3. D genes are given only for firm matches. Expanded clones get a size class; other rows say once, few or many, or leave the size out.

abundance	v_gene	d_gene	j_gene	CDR3nt	CDR3aa
-	TRBV4-1	-	TRBJ1-6	TGCGCCAGCAGCCAGGAGGGCTGGCTAGTTACAAGCTCCTATAATTCACCCCTCCACTTT	CASSQEGWLVTSSYNSPLHF
many	TRBV27	-	TRBJ1-5	TGTGCCAGCAGTTCATTTCAGCCCCCGTGGAGGGTAAGCAATCAGCCCCAGCATTTT	CASSSFQPPWRVSNQPQHF
-	TRBV20-1	-	TRBJ1-5	TGCAGTGTAGTACGCGCGACCGGGACCCAGCACGGGCCCCAGCATTTT	CSVVRATGTQHGPQHF
many	TRBV7-4	-	TRBJ1-2	TGTGCCAGCAGCTTAGCACAGCAAAATAACTATGGCTACACCTTC	CASSLAQQNNYGYTF
few	TRBV27	-	TRBJ2-1	TGTGCCAGCAGTCGAAAGCCCGGATTTAGTGAGCAGTTCTTC	CASSRKPGFSEQFF
many	TRBV20-1	TRBD2	TRBJ2-5	TGCAGTGCTCTTCGGACTAGCGGGACGGAGACCCAGTACTTC	CSALRTSGTETQYF
-	TRBV20-1	-	TRBJ2-1	TGCAGTGTTCTACGGGACATTAGGGATGAGCAGTTCTTC	CSVLRDIRDEQFF
few	TRBV13	-	TRBJ1-1	TGTGCCAGCAGCGAGGGGGGCGATGACACTGAAGCTTTCTTT	CASSEGGDDTEAFF
many	TRBV7-9	TRBD1	TRBJ1-1	TGTGCCAGCAGCCCGCCAAAGACAGGGGCCATGAACACTGAAGCTTTCTTT	CASSPPKTGAMNTEAFF
many	TRBV5-1	TRBD2	TRBJ2-1	TGCGCCAGCAGCTTTGGGACTAGCGGGAAGTCCTACAATGAGCAGTTCTTC	CASSFGTSGKSYNEQFF
many	TRBV28	-	TRBJ1-2	TGTGCCAGCAGAGGATCGACGGGACATGGCTACACCTTC	CASRGSTGHGYTF
many	TRBV28	-	TRBJ1-4	TGTGCCAGCAGTTTGTCCGACAGATTAAATGAAAAACTGTTTTTT	CASSLSDRLNEKLFF
many	TRBV7-8	-	TRBJ1-5	TGTGCCAGCAGCTTAGTTGGGAGTGGGGGCCGGAGCAATCAGCCCCAGCATTTT	CASSLVGSGGRSNQPQHF
many	TRBV11-1	-	TRBJ1-6	TGTGCCAGCAGCTTGAAACGGGATTCACCCCTCCACTTT	CASSLKRDSPLHF
-	TRBV15	-	TRBJ2-5	TGTGCCACCAGCAGAGATCTCACAAATCAAGAGACCCAGTACTTC	CATSRDLTNQETQYF
many	TRBV6-5	-	TRBJ2-2	TGTGCCAGCAGTTACTCGGTTAAGAGGGGCACCGGGGAGCTGTTTTTT	CASSYSVKRGTGELFF
-	TRBV7-6	-	TRBJ1-4	TGTGCCAGCAGCGCCTATTTTAATGAAAAACTGTTTTTT	CASSAYFNEKLFF
many	TRBV2	-	TRBJ1-1	TGTGCCAGCAGTGGCCAGGGAGGACTTATGAACACTGAAGCTTTCTTT	CASSGQGGLMNTEAFF
many	TRBV28	TRBD2	TRBJ2-7	TGTGCCAGCAGTCTCCCTAGCGGGAGTTCCCACGAGCAGTACTTC	CASSLPSGSSHEQYF
-	TRBV29-1	TRBD1	TRBJ1-4	TGCAGCGTTAAACTTGACAGGGCGGTAGGTGAAAAACTGTTTTTT	CSVKLDRAVGEKLFF
-	TRBV20-1	-	TRBJ1-5	TGCAGTGCTAGAGTTGGGGTCCGTAGCAATCAGCCCCAGCATTTT	CSARVGVRSNQPQHF
many	TRBV12-3/TRBV12-4	-	TRBJ2-1	TGTGCCAGCAGTTTCCGCCGAGGGAGCTCCTACAATGAGCAGTTCTTC	CASSFRRGSSYNEQFF
-	TRBV2	-	TRBJ1-5	TGTGCCAGCACCGCCATAGACGGCTCGCAGACCCAGCATTTT	CASTAIDGSQTQHF
-	TRBV4-1	TRBD1	TRBJ1-2	TGCGCCAGTCGGACGGGACAGGGGGCCCCTAACTATGGCTACACCTTC	CASRTGQGAPNYGYTF
-	TRBV9	-	TRBJ2-2	TGTGCCAGCAGCGTAGATCCTTGGGGGGCCAACACCGGGGAGCTGTTTTTT	CASSVDPWGANTGELFF
few	TRBV28	TRBD2	TRBJ2-3	TGTGCCAGCAGTTTCTCACGGGGTGAAAGCGGGAGTGGGGCAGATACGCAGTATTTT	CASSFSRGESGSGADTQYF
many	TRBV29-1	TRBD2	TRBJ2-3	TGCAGCGTTGAGAACCTAGCGGGCCTACCGGATACGCAGTATTTT	CSVENLAGLPDTQYF
few	TRBV10-3	-	TRBJ2-1	TGTGCCATCAGTGAAGCGGCCCTGGGGTACAATGAGCAGTTCTTC	CAISEAALGYNEQFF
few	TRBV2	-	TRBJ1-3	TGTGCCAGCAGTGGGACAGCCGTCTCTGGAAACACCATATATTTT	CASSGTAVSGNTIYF
many	TRBV11-2	-	TRBJ1-1	TGTGCCAGCAGCCGCTTTTCCCCCTCGGGGGGGAGCACTGAAGCTTTCTTT	CASSRFSPSGGSTEAFF